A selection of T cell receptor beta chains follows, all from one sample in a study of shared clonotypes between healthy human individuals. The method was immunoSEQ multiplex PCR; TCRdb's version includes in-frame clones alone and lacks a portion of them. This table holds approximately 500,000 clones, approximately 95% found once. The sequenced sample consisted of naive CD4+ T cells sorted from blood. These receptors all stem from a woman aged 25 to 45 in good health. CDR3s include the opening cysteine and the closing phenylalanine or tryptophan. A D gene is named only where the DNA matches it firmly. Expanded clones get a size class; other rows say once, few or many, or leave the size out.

CDR3nt: TGTGCCAGCTCCTTTGTCGGAACTAGCACAGATACGCAGTATTTT; CDR3aa: CASSFVGTSTDTQYF; j_gene: TRBJ2-3; v_gene: TRBV18; d_gene: .; abundance: .
CDR3nt: TGTGCCAGCAGCCCTAGCGGGAAGGGGGTCGAGCAGTACTTC; CDR3aa: CASSPSGKGVEQYF; j_gene: TRBJ2-7; v_gene: TRBV11-2; d_gene: TRBD2; abundance: once
CDR3nt: TGTGCCAAATACAAAAGACAGGGGGCGCGGGACATTCAGTACTTC; CDR3aa: CAKYKRQGARDIQYF; j_gene: TRBJ2-4; v_gene: TRBV27; d_gene: TRBD1; abundance: .
CDR3nt: TGTGCCAGCAGCTTTAGGGACTCGCCGACCGGGGAGCTGTTTTTT; CDR3aa: CASSFRDSPTGELFF; j_gene: TRBJ2-2; v_gene: TRBV7-8; d_gene: .; abundance: .
CDR3nt: TGCGCCAGCGCCCTGGGACAGTTAGAGACCCAGTACTTC; CDR3aa: CASALGQLETQYF; j_gene: TRBJ2-5; v_gene: TRBV4-1; d_gene: TRBD1; abundance: .
CDR3nt: TGCGCCAGCAGCTCCCGGGACAGGGGGAGGACTGAAGCTTTCTTT; CDR3aa: CASSSRDRGRTEAFF; j_gene: TRBJ1-1; v_gene: TRBV5-1; d_gene: TRBD1; abundance: .
CDR3nt: TGCGCCAGCAGCCAAGCGGGAGGGCCCTACGAGCAGTACTTC; CDR3aa: CASSQAGGPYEQYF; j_gene: TRBJ2-7; v_gene: TRBV4-1; d_gene: TRBD2; abundance: .
CDR3nt: TGCGCCAGCAGCTTTAGGAGTAGAGACTTAAGCGGTGAGACCCAGTACTTC; CDR3aa: CASSFRSRDLSGETQYF; j_gene: TRBJ2-5; v_gene: TRBV5-1; d_gene: .; abundance: once
CDR3nt: TGTGCCAGTAGTGGGGGCGGGACAGGGAGCCACGAGCAGTACTTC; CDR3aa: CASSGGGTGSHEQYF; j_gene: TRBJ2-7; v_gene: TRBV19; d_gene: TRBD1; abundance: .
CDR3nt: TGTGCCAGCAGTCTCCTCGGACTAGCGGGGAACAATGAGCAGTTCTTC; CDR3aa: CASSLLGLAGNNEQFF; j_gene: TRBJ2-1; v_gene: TRBV27; d_gene: TRBD2; abundance: .
CDR3nt: TGTGCCAGCAGTGATCCCGGGACATCTAACTATGGCTACACCTTC; CDR3aa: CASSDPGTSNYGYTF; j_gene: TRBJ1-2; v_gene: TRBV28; d_gene: .; abundance: once
CDR3nt: TGCGCCAGCAGCCAAGGGCGTCGCTCCAGTCCAGATACGCAGTATTTT; CDR3aa: CASSQGRRSSPDTQYF; j_gene: TRBJ2-3; v_gene: TRBV4-1; d_gene: .; abundance: .
CDR3nt: TGTGCCAGCAGGCCGGGACTAGCGGATTCGGGGACCCAGTACTTC; CDR3aa: CASRPGLADSGTQYF; j_gene: TRBJ2-5; v_gene: TRBV2; d_gene: TRBD2; abundance: .
CDR3nt: TGTGCCAGCAGCCCATTGTGGGCGGGCGGGAGGAGTTGGGAGCAGTACTTC; CDR3aa: CASSPLWAGGRSWEQYF; j_gene: TRBJ2-7; v_gene: TRBV28; d_gene: TRBD2; abundance: .
CDR3nt: TGTGCCAGCAGCTTAGTGGGACAGGGGGATTCACCCCTCCACTTT; CDR3aa: CASSLVGQGDSPLHF; j_gene: TRBJ1-6; v_gene: TRBV7-9; d_gene: TRBD1; abundance: .
CDR3nt: TGTGCCAGCAGCCCCTTGGTTAGCGGGAGTGCTGAGACCCAGTACTTC; CDR3aa: CASSPLVSGSAETQYF; j_gene: TRBJ2-5; v_gene: TRBV7-9; d_gene: TRBD2; abundance: .
CDR3nt: TGTGCCAGCAGTTACGGGACGGAGAACACTGAAGCTTTCTTT; CDR3aa: CASSYGTENTEAFF; j_gene: TRBJ1-1; v_gene: TRBV6-6; d_gene: .; abundance: few
CDR3nt: TGTGCCAGCACCCTGAACGGTGGGACAAACATTCAGTACTTC; CDR3aa: CASTLNGGTNIQYF; j_gene: TRBJ2-4; v_gene: TRBV6-1; d_gene: .; abundance: .
CDR3nt: TGTGCCAGCAGCTTATGCCTCGGGGCCCAAGGGGGGATATTTAGCAATCAGCCCCAGCATTTT; CDR3aa: CASSLCLGAQGGIFSNQPQHF; j_gene: TRBJ1-5; v_gene: TRBV7-3; d_gene: .; abundance: .
CDR3nt: TGTGCCAGCAGCTCTCCCACCGGGGAGCTGTTTTTT; CDR3aa: CASSSPTGELFF; j_gene: TRBJ2-2; v_gene: TRBV11-1; d_gene: .; abundance: .
CDR3nt: TGTGCCACCTCGGACAGGCTCTATGGCTACACCTTC; CDR3aa: CATSDRLYGYTF; j_gene: TRBJ1-2; v_gene: TRBV28; d_gene: TRBD1; abundance: .
CDR3nt: TGTGCCAGCAGTCTCTTGGTCCCGAACACCGGGGAGCTGTTTTTT; CDR3aa: CASSLLVPNTGELFF; j_gene: TRBJ2-2; v_gene: TRBV11-2; d_gene: .; abundance: .
CDR3nt: TGTGCCTGGAGTGGCATCTCAACTGGCTACACCTTC; CDR3aa: CAWSGISTGYTF; j_gene: TRBJ1-2; v_gene: TRBV30; d_gene: .; abundance: .
CDR3nt: TGCGCCAGCAGCTTGGCTGGACAGGGAACCGGGGAGCTGTTTTTT; CDR3aa: CASSLAGQGTGELFF; j_gene: TRBJ2-2; v_gene: TRBV5-1; d_gene: TRBD1; abundance: .
CDR3nt: TGTGCCAGCAGTCTTACCTATTCACCCCTCCACTTT; CDR3aa: CASSLTYSPLHF; j_gene: TRBJ1-6; v_gene: TRBV5-6; d_gene: .; abundance: .
CDR3nt: TGTGCCAGCAGCTCCGCGAGGGGGGGTGAAGCTTTCTTT; CDR3aa: CASSSARGGEAFF; j_gene: TRBJ1-1; v_gene: TRBV11-3; d_gene: .; abundance: .
CDR3nt: TGTGCCAGTTCGGGCCGCAGGGGCGACTCCTACGAGCAGTACTTC; CDR3aa: CASSGRRGDSYEQYF; j_gene: TRBJ2-7; v_gene: TRBV19; d_gene: .; abundance: .
CDR3nt: TGCGCCAGCAGCCAAGGTTGGGGGACTAGCACAGATACGCAGTATTTT; CDR3aa: CASSQGWGTSTDTQYF; j_gene: TRBJ2-3; v_gene: TRBV4-1; d_gene: .; abundance: .
CDR3nt: TGTGCCAGCTCACCACCGGCACAGAGGCCCCAAGAGACCCAGTACTTC; CDR3aa: CASSPPAQRPQETQYF; j_gene: TRBJ2-5; v_gene: TRBV18; d_gene: .; abundance: .
CDR3nt: TGTGCCAGCAGAGAGGAGGAAAACGAGCAGTACTTC; CDR3aa: CASREEENEQYF; j_gene: TRBJ2-7; v_gene: TRBV14; d_gene: .; abundance: .
CDR3nt: .; CDR3aa: CASSFGQGGTDTQYF; j_gene: TRBJ2-3; v_gene: TRBV5-1; d_gene: .; abundance: .
CDR3nt: TGTGCCAGCAGCATAAAGGTGACGCCGATACAACTCCAGTACTTC; CDR3aa: CASSIKVTPIQLQYF; j_gene: TRBJ2-7; v_gene: TRBV11-3; d_gene: .; abundance: .
CDR3nt: TGTGCCAGCAGGACGTACCAAGAGACCCAGTACTTC; CDR3aa: CASRTYQETQYF; j_gene: TRBJ2-5; v_gene: TRBV2; d_gene: .; abundance: .
CDR3nt: TGTGCCAGCAGCCGATGGACGCCCACACAAGAGACCCAGTACTTC; CDR3aa: CASSRWTPTQETQYF; j_gene: TRBJ2-5; v_gene: TRBV27; d_gene: .; abundance: once
CDR3nt: TGCGCCAGCAGCTTGGCGGCAGGGTCTGAAGCTTTCTTT; CDR3aa: CASSLAAGSEAFF; j_gene: TRBJ1-1; v_gene: TRBV5-1; d_gene: .; abundance: .
CDR3nt: TGTGCCAGCAGGACCGGGGGCTATGGCTACACCTTC; CDR3aa: CASRTGGYGYTF; j_gene: TRBJ1-2; v_gene: TRBV6-6; d_gene: .; abundance: once
CDR3nt: TGTGCCAGCAGCTTGGGGACAGGGGGCAATTTAGGAAACACCATATATTTT; CDR3aa: CASSLGTGGNLGNTIYF; j_gene: TRBJ1-3; v_gene: TRBV7-2; d_gene: TRBD1; abundance: .
CDR3nt: TGTGCCAGCAGTTTAGGTCAACAGAGGACTGAAGCTTTCTTT; CDR3aa: CASSLGQQRTEAFF; j_gene: TRBJ1-1; v_gene: TRBV28; d_gene: .; abundance: .
CDR3nt: TGTGCCAGTAGACTTCAGGGGGATCTGGAGTCCTACGAGCAGTACTTC; CDR3aa: CASRLQGDLESYEQYF; j_gene: TRBJ2-7; v_gene: TRBV19; d_gene: TRBD1; abundance: .
CDR3nt: TGCGCCAGCAGCAAGACAGGGCAAGAGGGGGCCAACGTCCTGACTTTC; CDR3aa: CASSKTGQEGANVLTF; j_gene: TRBJ2-6; v_gene: TRBV5-1; d_gene: TRBD1; abundance: .
CDR3nt: TGTGCCAGCAGTTTACCTCAGGGGGTTGCGGAGACCCAGTACTTC; CDR3aa: CASSLPQGVAETQYF; j_gene: TRBJ2-5; v_gene: TRBV28; d_gene: TRBD1; abundance: .
CDR3nt: TGTGCCAGCAGCTTAGGTCGGAGGAACACTGAAGCTTTCTTT; CDR3aa: CASSLGRRNTEAFF; j_gene: TRBJ1-1; v_gene: TRBV13; d_gene: .; abundance: .
CDR3nt: TGTGCCAGCAGCTTGTTTTATGGACCCCATCAGCCCCAGCATTTT; CDR3aa: CASSLFYGPHQPQHF; j_gene: TRBJ1-5; v_gene: TRBV5-8; d_gene: .; abundance: .
CDR3nt: TGCGCCAGCAGCTTGGACGCAAACTATGGCTACACCTTC; CDR3aa: CASSLDANYGYTF; j_gene: TRBJ1-2; v_gene: TRBV5-1; d_gene: .; abundance: .
CDR3nt: TGTGCCAGTAGTAATCTAGGGGGGATCACCTACGAGCAGTACTTC; CDR3aa: CASSNLGGITYEQYF; j_gene: TRBJ2-7; v_gene: TRBV19; d_gene: .; abundance: few
CDR3nt: TGTGCCCTCTCTGACAGTTCCTACGAGCAGTACTTC; CDR3aa: CALSDSSYEQYF; j_gene: TRBJ2-7; v_gene: TRBV27; d_gene: .; abundance: .
CDR3nt: TGCAGCGGCAGACTAGCGGGAGGAGAGACCCAGTACTTC; CDR3aa: CSGRLAGGETQYF; j_gene: TRBJ2-5; v_gene: TRBV29-1; d_gene: TRBD2; abundance: .
CDR3nt: TGTGCCTGGAGTGTAGTTGAACAAGAGACCCAGTACTTC; CDR3aa: CAWSVVEQETQYF; j_gene: TRBJ2-5; v_gene: TRBV30; d_gene: .; abundance: .
CDR3nt: TGTGCCAGCATTCCGACCACCGGAGTGGGAAATGGCTACACCTTC; CDR3aa: CASIPTTGVGNGYTF; j_gene: TRBJ1-2; v_gene: TRBV9; d_gene: .; abundance: .
CDR3nt: TGTGCCAGCAGCCCCTCGGGGACTAGCGCCTACGAGCAGTACTTC; CDR3aa: CASSPSGTSAYEQYF; j_gene: TRBJ2-7; v_gene: TRBV5-4; d_gene: TRBD2; abundance: .
CDR3nt: TGTGCCAGCAGCGCGAGGGACTCTGGTTTGGGGGCCAACGTCCTGACTTTC; CDR3aa: CASSARDSGLGANVLTF; j_gene: TRBJ2-6; v_gene: TRBV7-2; d_gene: .; abundance: once
CDR3nt: TGTGCCAGCAGTAAGGAGGGGCGCAGGACCAATTCACCCCTCCACTTT; CDR3aa: CASSKEGRRTNSPLHF; j_gene: TRBJ1-6; v_gene: TRBV5-4; d_gene: .; abundance: .
CDR3nt: TGTGCCAGCAGCTTAGTCGGGGGGCGCGGGAACACTGAAGCTTTCTTT; CDR3aa: CASSLVGGRGNTEAFF; j_gene: TRBJ1-1; v_gene: TRBV7-9; d_gene: .; abundance: .
CDR3nt: TGTGCCAGCTCACCAGAGGGCTTTAACACCGGGGAGCTGTTTTTT; CDR3aa: CASSPEGFNTGELFF; j_gene: TRBJ2-2; v_gene: TRBV18; d_gene: .; abundance: .
CDR3nt: TGTGCCAGCGTCGGGGCAGGGGGCTCCTACGAGCAGTACTTC; CDR3aa: CASVGAGGSYEQYF; j_gene: TRBJ2-7; v_gene: TRBV2; d_gene: TRBD1; abundance: .
CDR3nt: TGTGCCAGCAGCTTAGAAAGGGAACGGGGGAACACTGAAGCTTTCTTT; CDR3aa: CASSLERERGNTEAFF; j_gene: TRBJ1-1; v_gene: TRBV13; d_gene: .; abundance: .
CDR3nt: TGTGCCAGCAGCTTGGGGGACAGGGATGGTGAAAAACTGTTTTTT; CDR3aa: CASSLGDRDGEKLFF; j_gene: TRBJ1-4; v_gene: TRBV5-8; d_gene: TRBD1; abundance: once